Listed here are 3 T cell receptor beta chains from one sample, sequenced in a study of CD4+ T cells in melanoma. This table comes from immunoSEQ multiplex PCR, and its TCRdb copy is limited to in-frame clones, with some not included. The sample shows approximately 9,600 clones, around 78% of them seen only once. Sequencing input: cells from a culture (not recorded whether cultured in vitro). The receptors here all came from a human donor with melanoma.

The chain couples TRBV30 to TRBJ2-3; the match to TRBD2 covers 13 bases. With 0 bases clipped from V and 9 bases from J, the junction kept 12 bases outside the gene matches. The CDR3 spans 17 residues. Germline loops: CDR1 GTSNPN, CDR2 SVGIG (reference sequence). CDR3 DNA: TGTGCCTGGAGTGTACTGAGGACTAGCGGGGGTAGGCGAACGCAGTATTTT. Protein product: CAWSVLRTSGGRRTQYF.

J is TRBJ2-7 and V is TRBV4-1; 11 nucleotides agree with TRBD1. The length of the CDR3 is 14 residues. The V and J ends lost 3 bases and 7 bases, in that order; junction bases with no gene match: 5. Germline V gene sequence: CDR1 MGHRA, CDR2 YSYEKL. The CDR3 coding sequence is TGCGCCAGCAGCCATGGACAGGGGGCTAGAGAGCAGTACTTC. Translating gives CASSHGQGAREQYF.

Only a few counts were recorded for this clone. The chain couples TRBV7-9 to TRBJ1-3; D call uncertain. CDR1 is SEHNR, CDR2 FQNEAQ, per germline (reference sequence). The CDR3 sequence is 18 residues long. The V and J ends lost 2 bases and 4 bases respectively, with 21 bases between them. The CDR3 DNA follows: TGTGCCAGCAGCTTACCCTCCGGTGAGGCGTCGAGGGGAAACACCATATATTTT. Amino acid sequence: CASSLPSGEASRGNTIYF.